This T cell receptor beta chain was captured by sequencing in a study of cytotoxic CD8 clonotypes in ibrutinib-treated CLL. Study-wide background: Within the patient group, under 12 were relapsed/refractory and fewer than 16 treatment-naive, and around 17 were IGHV unmutated.

Concerning this clone: Its matching antigen is unknown.

The repertoire was sequenced with immunoSEQ multiplex PCR; TCRdb's copy has only in-frame clones and lacks some. The table records some 200,000 clones, 72% of them present only once. Findings of the study overall: In comparison with age-matched healthy donors, baseline clonality was higher and tracked circulating CD8+ T-cell counts.

The source is a human donor with chronic lymphocytic leukemia. The sequences come from PBMCs, collected after 24 months of ibrutinib treatment.

In nucleotides, the CDR3 is TGTGCCAGCAGATCTCTAAAACAGGGGACCCGCTACGAGCAGTACTTC. Its protein product is CASRSLKQGTRYEQYF. The rearrangement uses TRBV11-2 and TRBJ2-7, with TRBD1 matching over 7 bases. The CDR3 runs to 16 residues. Per the germline V gene, CDR1 is SGHAT and CDR2 is FQNNGV. V was pared by 6 bases and J by 3 bases, with 14 bases of the junction left unmatched.